This T cell receptor (beta chain) was recovered during a study of shared clonotypes between healthy human individuals. Study-level findings and limits: Clonotype sharing among donors was expected to depend on sequencing depth. Non-shared clonotypes showed lower generation probabilities than clonotypes common to all four donors. Compared with memory subsets, naive subsets generally had larger estimated richness.

Naive CD8 cells lacked CD45RO, underwent positive selection for CCR7 and left out terminally differentiated effector memory CD45RA+ cells. Once extracted for a subset, genomic DNA was divided evenly among several immunoSEQ plates. Clones were sequenced by immunoSEQ multiplex PCR, and TCRdb holds only the in-frame ones, with some missing. The sample records hundreds of thousands of clones, approximately 96% being singletons. There are 13 residues in the CDR3. Germline CDR1 and CDR2: MNHEY and SVGAGI. Trimming removed 8 bases from V and 2 bases from J, with 13 bases in between. A note on this clone: As yet, its antigen is unknown.

The specimen sequenced was naive CD8+ T cells sorted from blood. This chain connects TRBV6-5 to TRBJ2-7; a weak D match, TRBD1 (5 bases). This TCR derives from a woman aged 25-40 years in good health. The CDR3 coding sequence is TGTGCCAGCCGTCCCGACAGCACCTACGAGCAGTACTTC. It encodes CASRPDSTYEQYF.